The clone carrying this T cell receptor beta chain has at least ten counts. Molecules of cDNA were individually given unique molecular identifiers that were attached to them. TCRdb re-called the 5' RACE reads through MiXCR, storing one row per CDR3 protein. The sample includes about 56,000 distinct CDR3 sequences, over 13% of them seen just once. Germline trimming cut 6 bases from V and 7 bases from J; bases unmatched to any gene: 11. The length of the CDR3 is 15 residues. The germline V gene encodes CDR1 DFQATT and CDR2 SNEGSKA (reference sequence). This sample stems from a study of early T cells in non-severe SARS-CoV-2 infection.

The chain has TRBV20-1 and TRBJ2-7; 14 positions agree with TRBD2. This clonotype was sampled from an adult who was a healthcare worker with PCR-confirmed SARS-CoV-2 infection or an uninfected control (not recorded which). The sequencing used whole blood, collected at baseline. Written as DNA, the CDR3 is TGCAGTGCGACCACGCCGGGACTAGCGGGGGAAGAGCAGTACTTC. This sequence encodes CSATTPGLAGEEQYF.